Following are 11 T cell receptor beta chains from one sample sequenced in a study of T-cell reconstitution after alpha-beta-depleted transplantation in children. Construction of the TCRbeta library involved unique molecular identifiers. TCRdb used MiXCR to reprocess the PCR reads, holding one entry per CDR3 protein. The sample carries nearly 550,000 distinct CDR3 sequences, approximately 20% recorded once. The sequences come from PBMCs from the stem cell graft donor, collected from the stem cell graft. These receptors were collected from a human donor who donated a stem cell graft to a child with acute lymphoblastic leukemia.

The rearrangement links TRBV18 to TRBJ1-1; D is undetermined. From germline, CDR1 is KGHSH and CDR2 LQKENI. With 2 bases removed from V and 8 bases from J, the gap between germline ends came to 12 bases. This CDR3 is 13 amino acids long. The CDR3 is CASSPNARWEAFF. The CDR3 bases are TGTGCCAGCTCACCAAACGCCCGATGGGAAGCTTTCTTT.

This clonotype has a handful of counts. For the CDR3, the DNA is TGTGCCAGCAGTTCACGGACGGTTAGTGAGCAGTTCTTC. This encodes CASSSRTVSEQFF. This chain uses TRBV6-4 with TRBJ2-1; no clear D. Between the trimmed V and J ends, which lost 5 bases and 9 bases, there was a span of 14 bases. This CDR3 is built from 13 residues. Germline-derived CDR1 and CDR2 are MRHNA and SNTAGT.

This clonotype has a handful of counts. This sequence joins TRBV7-6 and TRBJ2-3, with 9 nucleotides matching TRBD2. Trimming removed 4 bases from V and 3 bases from J; junction bases left unmatched: 8. The CDR3 loop spans 16 amino acids. Germline V CDR1 and CDR2: SGHVS, FNYEAQ. CDR3 amino acids: CASSSRRSGRTDTQYF. CDR3 DNA sequence: TGTGCCAGCAGCTCCCGACGGAGCGGGAGGACAGATACGCAGTATTTT.

This clonotype showed up just a few times. V usage is TRBV5-5 and J usage is TRBJ2-7; 9 bases match TRBD1. Germline CDR1 reads SGHKS; CDR2 reads YYEKEE (reference sequence). This CDR3 spans 15 amino acids. The V and J ends lost 4 bases and 4 bases, in that order; junction bases with no gene match: 9. The CDR3 loop is CASSPGRDRAYEQYF. The CDR3 nucleotides read TGTGCCAGCAGCCCGGGGCGGGACAGGGCTTACGAGCAGTACTTC.

The chain combines TRBV27 with TRBJ2-5, with D possibly TRBD1 on 6 matching bases. Trimming stripped 4 bases from V and 0 bases from J, with 9 bases between. The V gene's germline CDR1 is MNHEY and CDR2 SMNVEV (reference sequence). The CDR3 length is 14 residues. The CDR3 loop reads CASSYQGYQETQYF. In nucleotides, the CDR3 is TGTGCCAGCAGTTACCAGGGGTACCAAGAGACCCAGTACTTC.

This chain connects TRBV6-5 to TRBJ1-5, with D uncertain. The germline gives CDR1 MNHEY, CDR2 SVGAGI. Trimming left V 0 bases short and J 4 bases short, with 10 bases between. The CDR3 extends over 15 amino acids. CDR3 loop: CASSYSRAGNQPQHF. CDR3 DNA sequence: TGTGCCAGCAGTTACTCGAGAGCTGGGAATCAGCCCCAGCATTTT.

This clonotype occurred a few times. The V gene is TRBV29-1, the J gene TRBJ2-3; D ambiguous. This CDR3 has 11 residues. Trimming shortened V by 7 bases and J by 4 bases, and 9 bases separated the two germline ends. Germline CDR1 reads SQVTM; CDR2 reads ANQGSEA. The DNA for the CDR3 is TGCAGCGGGGGTGGCGCAGATACGCAGTATTTT. Amino acid sequence: CSGGGADTQYF.

This clonotype was observed a few times. The CDR3, as DNA: TGTGCCAGCAGCTTAGATCCGATGGAGAGCACAGATACGCAGTATTTT. It yields the protein CASSLDPMESTDTQYF. This chain connects TRBV11-2 to TRBJ2-3; no definite D call. CDR1 and CDR2 (germline): SGHAT, FQNNGV. Trimming took off 0 bases at V and 0 bases at J, with 10 bases between the two ends. The CDR3 length is 16 residues.

This clonotype was observed a few times. J is TRBJ2-7 and V is TRBV25-1; 10 positions agree with TRBD2. The CDR3 covers 14 residues. Germline CDR1 and CDR2: MGHDK and SYGVNS. Trimming at V came to 5 bases and at J to 6 bases, leaving 7 bases not matched to a gene. In nucleotides, the CDR3 is TGTGCCAGCAGTAGCGGGAGGGCCCCATCCGAGCAGTACTTC. It specifies CASSSGRAPSEQYF.

The V gene is TRBV5-1, the J gene TRBJ2-7; TRBD1 agrees at 7 bases. The length of the CDR3 is 16 residues. The germline gives CDR1 SGHRS, CDR2 YFSETQ. The junction had 12 bases not matched to a gene; V was cut back by 4 bases and J by 2 bases. DNA of the CDR3: TGCGCCAGCAGCCCAACAGGGGTCCAGAAGACCTACGAGCAGTACTTC. This codes for CASSPTGVQKTYEQYF.

V usage is TRBV7-3 and J usage is TRBJ2-1, with D tentatively TRBD1 (5 bases). V gave up 1 base and J gave up 3 bases, with 19 bases separating them. The CDR3 runs to 18 residues. Germline V CDR1 and CDR2: SGHTA, FQGTGA. This CDR3 is CASSLKGEPALLYNEQFF. CDR3 in DNA: TGTGCCAGCAGCTTAAAAGGGGAACCAGCCCTCCTCTACAATGAGCAGTTCTTC. Looking up the rest from reference TRBV7-3 and TRBJ2-1 gives the full variable domain: GAGVSQTPSNKVTEKGKYVELRCDPISGHTALYWYRQSLGQGPEFLIYFQGTGAADDSGLPNDRFFAVRPEGSVSTLKIQRTERGDSAVYLCASSLKGEPALLYNEQFFGPGTRLTVL.